These 11 T cell receptor beta chains came from one sample sequenced in a study of T-cell memory formation after mild COVID-19. TCRdb recomputed calls from the 5' RACE reads with MiXCR, one row per CDR3 protein. The repertoire holds around 250,000 distinct CDR3 sequences, with 15% as singletons. Sequenced: PBMCs or a T cell subset sorted from them (not recorded which). All receptors come from an adult woman who had mild COVID-19 (a few samples of this study predate the infection). Cell type and time point are not known.

The V gene is TRBV3-1, the J gene TRBJ2-1; D perhaps matches TRBD2 (6 bases). The V and J ends lost 1 base and 0 bases respectively, with 7 bases between them. The germline gives CDR1 LGHDT, CDR2 YNNKEL (reference sequence). The CDR3 is 15 amino acids. The DNA of the CDR3 is TGTGCCAGCAGCCAAGCGGGGGTCTCCTACAATGAGCAGTTCTTC. It codes for CASSQAGVSYNEQFF.

This clonotype was seen only a few times. This rearrangement joins TRBV6-2 or TRBV6-3 to TRBJ2-7, with D possibly being TRBD1 or TRBD2 (6 bases each). The CDR3 spans 14 residues. Germline V CDR1 and CDR2: MNHEY, SVGEGT. The V end was cut by 5 bases, the J end by 0 bases, with 11 bases between. The CDR3 bases are TGTGCCAGCAGTCCCAGGGGACTCTCCTACGAGCAGTACTTC. As protein: CASSPRGLSYEQYF.

In its sample, this clonotype was seen a few times. The chain uses TRBV9 and TRBJ1-3, with 7 bases that match TRBD1. The CDR3 sequence is 15 residues long. Trimming removed 3 bases from V and 4 bases from J; junction bases left unmatched: 7. CDR1 SGDLS and CDR2 YYNGEE come from the germline V gene. The CDR3, as DNA: TGTGCCAGCAGCGCGACAGGGCTTTCGGGAAACACCATATATTTT. Protein sequence: CASSATGLSGNTIYF.

This clonotype was observed a few times. CDR3 amino acids: CASSLEWGQPQHF. The DNA for the CDR3 is TGTGCCAGCAGCTTAGAGTGGGGACAGCCCCAGCATTTT. This chain links TRBV7-3 with TRBJ1-5; no clear D gene. The CDR3 spans 13 residues. CDR1 is SGHTA, CDR2 FQGTGA, per germline. Trimming pared 2 bases from V and 7 bases from J, leaving 9 bases between. Together with reference TRBV7-3 and TRBJ1-5, the CDR3 gives the full variable domain: GAGVSQTPSNKVTEKGKYVELRCDPISGHTALYWYRQSLGQGPEFLIYFQGTGAADDSGLPNDRFFAVRPEGSVSTLKIQRTERGDSAVYLCASSLEWGQPQHFGDGTRLSIL.

This clonotype has only a few counts. The chain couples TRBV30 to TRBJ2-5, with 10 nucleotides matching TRBD1. V gave up 4 bases and J gave up 5 bases; unmatched junction bases: 13. Per germline, CDR1 GTSNPN and CDR2 SVGIG (reference sequence). This CDR3 is built from 16 residues. The CDR3 nucleotides are TGTGCCTGGACCTTTGGACCGGGACAGGGGAGGGAGACCCAGTACTTC. It translates to CAWTFGPGQGRETQYF.

This clonotype has only a few counts. The genes are TRBV12-3 or TRBV12-4 and TRBJ1-1; D uncertain. This CDR3 comprises 12 residues. V lost 10 bases and J 1 base, leaving 10 bases between the germline ends. The CDR3 region has the DNA TGTGCCATGATAGAGGGGAACACTGAAGCTTTCTTT. Translating gives CAMIEGNTEAFF.

In this sample, this clonotype turned up a few times. The CDR3 DNA reads as TGTGCCAGCAGACACACTAGCGGGACCCCCCACGAGCAGTACTTC. Protein sequence: CASRHTSGTPHEQYF. This rearrangement joins TRBV6-5 to TRBJ2-7; TRBD2 matches at 10 bases. This CDR3 is built from 15 residues. Germline CDR1 reads MNHEY; CDR2 reads SVGAGI. V shed 6 bases and J 5 bases; nucleotides not matched to a gene: 10.

The table lists this clonotype with a few counts. V gene TRBV6-5 combines with J gene TRBJ2-7; 11 bases map to TRBD2. Germline loops: CDR1 MNHEY, CDR2 SVGAGI. The CDR3 is 15 residues long. Trimming cost V 4 bases and J 1 base; bases outside gene matches: 3. The CDR3 sequence: CASSSTSGGSYEQYF. The CDR3 DNA follows: TGTGCCAGCAGTTCTACTAGCGGGGGTTCCTACGAGCAGTACTTC.

The V call is TRBV7-6, the J call TRBJ1-6, with TRBD1 as a possible D gene (5 bases). The CDR3 contains 17 residues. The V gene lost 5 bases and the J gene lost 9 bases, with 23 bases spanning the gap. CDR1 SGHVS and CDR2 FNYEAQ come from the germline V gene. CDR3 in DNA: TGTGCCAGCAGCCCGCGGACGATGGGGGGGGTCGTTTCACCCCTCCACTTT. Amino acid sequence: CASSPRTMGGVVSPLHF.

The J gene is TRBJ2-7, the V gene TRBV7-2; TRBD2 aligns across 7 bases. V gave up 5 bases and J gave up 4 bases; unmatched junction bases: 11. The CDR3 length is 15 residues. The germline V gene encodes CDR1 SGHTA and CDR2 FQGNSA. In nucleotides, the CDR3 is TGTGCCAGCAGCAAGGAGCGGGGCGGATTGTACGAGCAGTACTTC. Protein sequence: CASSKERGGLYEQYF.

This clonotype was observed a few times. The CDR3: CSASLLSGTSSNQPQHF. CDR3 sequence (DNA): TGCAGTGCTAGTCTACTTTCGGGCACGTCTAGCAATCAGCCCCAGCATTTT. The gene calls are TRBV20-1 and TRBJ1-5; D remains ambiguous. Germline CDR1 and CDR2: DFQATT and SNEGSKA (reference sequence). The CDR3 sequence is 17 residues long. Trimming removed 3 bases from V and 0 bases from J, with 18 bases in between.